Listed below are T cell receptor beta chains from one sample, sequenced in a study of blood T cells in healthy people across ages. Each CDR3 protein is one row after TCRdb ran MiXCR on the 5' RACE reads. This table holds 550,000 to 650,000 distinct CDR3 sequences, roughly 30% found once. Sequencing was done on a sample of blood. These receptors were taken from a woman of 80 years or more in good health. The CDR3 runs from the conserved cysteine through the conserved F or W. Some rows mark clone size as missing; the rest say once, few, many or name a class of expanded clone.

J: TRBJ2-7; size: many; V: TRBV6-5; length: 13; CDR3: CASTPGQAGEQYF
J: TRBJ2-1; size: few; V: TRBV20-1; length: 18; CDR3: CSARDLRTSGSSYNEQFF
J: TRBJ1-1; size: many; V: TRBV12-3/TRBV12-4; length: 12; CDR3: CASRQVPAEAFF
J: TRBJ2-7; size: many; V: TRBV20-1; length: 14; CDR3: CSASSGRSSYEQYF
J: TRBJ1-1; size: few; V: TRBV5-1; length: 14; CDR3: CASSSNTGGIEAFF
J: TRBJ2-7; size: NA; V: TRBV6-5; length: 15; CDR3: CASSQREDLSYEQYF
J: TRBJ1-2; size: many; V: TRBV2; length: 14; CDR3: CASSQDRGRDGYTF
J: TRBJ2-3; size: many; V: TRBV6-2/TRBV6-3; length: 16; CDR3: CASSQIDGTFTDTQYF
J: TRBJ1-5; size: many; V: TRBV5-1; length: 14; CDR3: CARIRGAPHQPQHF
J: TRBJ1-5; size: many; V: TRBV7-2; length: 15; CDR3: CASSLDSGGNQPQHF
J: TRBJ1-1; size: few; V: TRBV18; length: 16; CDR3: CASSPIQTGTNTEAFF
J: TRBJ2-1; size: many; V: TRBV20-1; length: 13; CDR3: CSARDGFGNEQFF
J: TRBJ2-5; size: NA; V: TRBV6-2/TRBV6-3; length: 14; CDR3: CASTPMAGWHKKYF
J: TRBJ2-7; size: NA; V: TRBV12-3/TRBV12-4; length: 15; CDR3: CASSRGQGRTREQYF
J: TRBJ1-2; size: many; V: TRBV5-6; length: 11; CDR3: CASSFYYGYTF
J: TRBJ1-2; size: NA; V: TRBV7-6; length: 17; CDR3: CASSPNRLTGSLWGYTF
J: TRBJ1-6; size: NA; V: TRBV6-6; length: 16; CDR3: CASSYAGRRGNSPLHF
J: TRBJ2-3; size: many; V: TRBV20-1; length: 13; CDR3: CSAQASGGHTQYF
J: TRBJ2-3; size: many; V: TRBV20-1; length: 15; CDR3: CSARDLKPNTDTQYF
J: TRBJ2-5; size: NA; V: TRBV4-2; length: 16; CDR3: CASSLSIGGGEETQYF
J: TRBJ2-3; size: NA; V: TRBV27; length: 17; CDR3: CASKAETSGGTTDTQYF
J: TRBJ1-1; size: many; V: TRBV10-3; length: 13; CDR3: CAVRQGVNTEAFF
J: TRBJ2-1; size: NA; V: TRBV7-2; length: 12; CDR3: CASSLDRTAQFF
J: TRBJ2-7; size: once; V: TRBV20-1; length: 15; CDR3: CSFGILGKAGGEQYF
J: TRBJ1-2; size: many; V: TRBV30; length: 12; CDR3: CAWSGAGHGYTF